Following are 19 T cell receptor beta chains from one sample sequenced in a study of shared clonotypes between healthy human individuals. Measured with immunoSEQ multiplex PCR; TCRdb has only the in-frame clones, and not every one. The table records roughly 2,300,000 clones, 85% to 95% of them present only once. Sequenced input: naive CD4+ T cells from PBMCs. Subset reported: CD45RA+ positively selected. The source of these receptors is a man between 18 and 35 years old in good health. Some clones in this sample may be carry-over from other donors' samples.

This chain uses TRBV10-1 with TRBJ2-7; TRBD1 aligns across 8 bases. Germline V gives CDR1 WNHNN, CDR2 SYGVQD (reference sequence). J lost 3 bases, V lost 7 bases, and 8 bases had no gene match. This CDR3 is 14 amino acids long. Here the CDR3 DNA reads TGCGCCAGCACCGGGACAGGCTTGAACTACGAGCAGTACTTC. It is translated as CASTGTGLNYEQYF.

V and J are TRBV2 and TRBJ1-3, with D unresolved. Looked up from germline, CDR1 is SNHLY and CDR2 is FYNNEI. The CDR3 totals 15 residues. Between the trimmed V and J ends, which lost 10 bases and 0 bases, there was a span of 16 bases. The CDR3 region has the DNA TGTGCCACCAGCTTGAGGGCCCACTCTGGAAACACCATATATTTT. Protein product: CATSLRAHSGNTIYF.

The chain carries TRBV7-3 and TRBJ2-2, with D unresolved. Germline CDR1 is SGHTA and CDR2 is FQGTGA. CDR3 length: 14 residues. V lost 5 bases and J lost 0, with 7 bases in between. The CDR3 coding sequence is TGTGCCAGCAGCAAGTCCGCGAACACCGGGGAGCTGTTTTTT. Protein product: CASSKSANTGELFF.

The chain's CDR3 is CASSRRATGYNEQFF. DNA of the CDR3: TGTGCCAGCAGTCGACGTGCGACAGGATACAATGAGCAGTTCTTC. This chain joins TRBV6-5 and TRBJ2-1; tentative D call: TRBD1 (6 bases). This CDR3 region has 15 residues. V lost 5 bases and J 4 bases, leaving 15 bases between the germline ends. From germline, CDR1 is MNHEY and CDR2 SVGAGI.

Only one count was recorded for this clone. V is TRBV5-1 and J is TRBJ2-5; D unclear. The CDR3 consists of 13 residues. CDR1 and CDR2 (germline): SGHRS, YFSETQ. Trimming stripped 4 bases from V and 7 bases from J, with 14 bases between. This CDR3 is CASSPGPDGTQYF. Here the CDR3 DNA reads TGCGCCAGCAGCCCCGGGCCTGATGGGACCCAGTACTTC.

This chain connects TRBV2 to TRBJ2-7, with D hard to call. Per the germline V gene, CDR1 is SNHLY and CDR2 is FYNNEI. V was cut by 4 bases and J by 3 bases, with 10 bases left in between. There are 13 residues in the CDR3. The CDR3 spells CASSVRVLYEQYF. The CDR3 coding sequence is TGTGCCAGCAGTGTTCGCGTTCTCTACGAGCAGTACTTC.

J is TRBJ2-1 and V is TRBV5-1; D ambiguous. The germline gives CDR1 SGHRS, CDR2 YFSETQ. The V and J ends lost 1 base and 3 bases respectively, with 11 bases between them. The CDR3 length is 15 residues. Here the CDR3 DNA reads TGCGCCAGCAGCTTGTCCCAGCTTAACTACAATGAGCAGTTCTTC. Its protein is CASSLSQLNYNEQFF.

This chain joins TRBV10-3 and TRBJ2-7, with 10 bases identical to TRBD2. The germline CDR1 and CDR2 sequences are ENHRY and SYGVKD. The J segment lost 0 bases and the V segment lost 10 bases, leaving 15 bases of the junction unmatched. The CDR3 totals 17 residues. The DNA for the CDR3 is TGTGCCAGCAGCCGTAGTAGTCCTAGCGGGAGCTCCTACGAGCAGTACTTC. Amino acids: CASSRSSPSGSSYEQYF.

The V and J genes are TRBV7-3 and TRBJ1-2; no definite D call. V gave up 5 bases and J gave up 5 bases, with 15 bases separating them. In germline, CDR1 is SGHTA, CDR2 FQGTGA. The CDR3 covers 14 residues. DNA for the CDR3: TGTGCCAGCAGCCCCGGCGGGGTGCGGTATGGCTACACCTTC. As protein: CASSPGGVRYGYTF.

The rearrangement uses TRBV21-1 and TRBJ1-1; the table assigns TRBD1, which was not confirmed against the DNA. TRBV21-1 is a recognized pseudogene. This CDR3 has 14 residues. CDR3 sequence: CASSKGQKNTEAFF. CDR3 sequence (DNA): TGTGCCAGCAGCAAGGGGCAGAAGAACACTGAAGCTTTCTTT.

A single count supports this clone. This chain links TRBV5-6 with TRBJ1-1; D is uncertain. The CDR3 consists of 12 residues. The germline V gene has CDR1 SGHDT and CDR2 YYEEEE. Between the trimmed V and J ends, which lost 1 base and 6 bases, there was a span of 7 bases. CDR3 residues: CASSLKAAEAFF. In DNA, the CDR3 is TGTGCCAGCAGCTTGAAGGCAGCTGAAGCTTTCTTT.

The V call is TRBV7-9, the J call TRBJ2-3; D is possibly TRBD2 (5 bases). The germline V and J ends were trimmed by 5 bases and 2 bases, with 14 bases remaining between them. The CDR3 has 15 amino acids. In germline, CDR1 is SEHNR, CDR2 FQNEAQ (reference sequence). This chain's CDR3 is CASSPSSGFTDTQYF. The DNA of the CDR3 is TGTGCCAGCAGCCCGTCTTCGGGATTCACAGATACGCAGTATTTT.

Concerning this clone: At the DNA level, this CDR3 is encoded by other sequences in the same sample as well. This rearrangement joins TRBV30 to TRBJ2-5; D is unclear. Germline V gene data show CDR1 as GTSNPN and CDR2 as SVGIG (reference sequence). This CDR3 has 13 amino acids. Trimming left V 0 bases short and J 1 base short, with 6 bases between. In nucleotides, the CDR3 is TGTGCCTGGAGTGTCCAGTCCCAAGAGACCCAGTACTTC. It specifies CAWSVQSQETQYF. The whole variable domain, filled in from reference TRBV30 and TRBJ2-5, reads SQTIHQWPATLVQPVGSPLSLECTVEGTSNPNLYWYRQAAGRGLQLLFYSVGIGQISSEVPQNLSASRPQDRQFILSSKKLLLSDSGFYLCAWSVQSQETQYFGPGTRLLVL.

The chain is built from TRBV18 and TRBJ1-1; D possibly corresponds to TRBD1 (6 bases). Germline V gives CDR1 KGHSH, CDR2 LQKENI. The CDR3 totals 12 residues. V lost 3 bases and J lost 11, with 13 bases in between. CDR3 sequence: CASSPLEGGAFF. In nucleotides, the CDR3 is TGTGCCAGCTCACCTCTTGAGGGGGGGGCTTTCTTT. The whole variable domain, filled in from reference TRBV18 and TRBJ1-1, reads NAGVMQNPRHLVRRRGQEARLRCSPMKGHSHVYWYRQLPEEGLKFMVYLQKENIIDESGMPKERFSAEFPKEGPSILRIQQVVRGDSAAYFCASSPLEGGAFFGQGTRLTVV.

This chain uses TRBV6-5 with TRBJ1-2, with a possible D match to TRBD1 (5 bases). Trimming shortened V by 10 bases and J by 1 base, and 16 bases separated the two germline ends. The CDR3 totals 14 residues. Germline loops: CDR1 MNHEY, CDR2 SVGAGI. Written as DNA, the CDR3 is TGTGCCATCAGATCCAGGGAAAGTAACTATGGCTACACCTTC. This encodes CAIRSRESNYGYTF.

V and J are TRBV19 and TRBJ2-7; weak D call: TRBD1 (6 bases). CDR3 length: 16 amino acids. Trimming shortened V by 6 bases and J by 5 bases, and 23 bases separated the two germline ends. Germline V lookup: CDR1 LNHDA, CDR2 SQIVND (reference sequence). In DNA, the CDR3 is TGTGCCAGTAGCCCAGAAGAACGGGACATTAACCACGAGCAGTACTTC. Amino acids: CASSPEERDINHEQYF.

The gene calls are TRBV29-1 and TRBJ2-1; D is undetermined. CDR1 is SQVTM, CDR2 ANQGSEA, per germline. With 4 bases removed from V and 0 bases from J, the gap between germline ends came to 7 bases. This CDR3 region has 13 residues. Here the CDR3 reads CSVGASSYNEQFF. CDR3 DNA sequence: TGCAGCGTTGGGGCAAGCTCCTACAATGAGCAGTTCTTC.

A remark on this clone: Other DNA sequences in the same sample also yield this CDR3. The rearrangement links TRBV5-1 to TRBJ2-3, with D hard to call. There are 15 residues in the CDR3. Germline lookup yields CDR1 SGHRS and CDR2 YFSETQ. V shed 0 bases and J shed 0 bases, with 8 bases lying between them. CDR3: CASSLERTSTDTQYF. The DNA of the CDR3 is TGCGCCAGCAGCTTGGAGAGAACTAGCACAGATACGCAGTATTTT.

The V gene is TRBV28, the J gene TRBJ2-3; D could derive from TRBD1 or TRBD2 (5 bases each). Per the germline V gene, CDR1 is MDHEN and CDR2 is SYDVKM. V lost 5 bases and J 1 base, leaving 16 bases between the germline ends. The CDR3 is made up of 16 amino acids. CDR3 loop: CASSPVPGRGTDTQYF. The CDR3 nucleotides are TGTGCCAGCAGTCCGGTTCCAGGGCGGGGCACAGATACGCAGTATTTT.